These 27 T cell receptor beta chains were all obtained from the same sample, sequenced in a study of blood T cell repertoires in COVID-19 (dated by TCRdb to 2020 to 2021). The library was made by the immunoSEQ multiplex PCR assay. TCRdb took this table from immuneACCESS and kept in-frame rearrangements with V and J called. Such tables lack part of the clones; where checked against another copy, unresolved V genes explain under half of the gap, and the rest is unexplained. Counted in this sample were over 150,000 clones; roughly 90% of them appeared once. The ten biggest clones cover about 18% of the sample. Sequencing input: peripheral blood. These receptors were taken from a man aged 45-60 years with COVID-19, enrolled during active disease.

This chain joins TRBV27 and TRBJ2-5, with 10 bases lining up with TRBD2. V shed 6 bases and J 1 base; nucleotides not matched to a gene: 8. The CDR3 contains 16 residues. Germline V gene data show CDR1 as MNHEY and CDR2 as SMNVEV (reference sequence). In nucleotides, the CDR3 is TGTGCCAGCAGCACCGGGACTAGCGTACTCCAAGAGACCCAGTACTTC. Protein product: CASSTGTSVLQETQYF.

The gene calls are TRBV5-5 and TRBJ1-6; tentatively, D is TRBD1 (5 bases). The CDR3 is 16 amino acids. Trimming stripped 0 bases from V and 4 bases from J, with 11 bases between. CDR1 SGHKS and CDR2 YYEKEE come from the germline V gene (reference sequence). CDR3 in DNA: TGTGCCAGCAGCTTGGGGCTGGCAGGGTATAATTCACCCCTCCACTTT. It translates to CASSLGLAGYNSPLHF.

CDR3 DNA sequence: TGCAGCGTTGCAGAGGACAACTCCTACAATGAGCAGTTCTTC. It is translated as CSVAEDNSYNEQFF. The chain combines TRBV29-1 with TRBJ2-1; D is perhaps TRBD1 (5 bases). CDR1 and CDR2 (germline): SQVTM, ANQGSEA. Trimming took off 4 bases at V and 0 bases at J, with 10 bases between the two ends. The CDR3 consists of 14 residues.

The rearrangement links TRBV18 to TRBJ2-3; TRBD2 is a possible D gene (6 bases). This CDR3 spans 15 amino acids. Germline CDR1 KGHSH, CDR2 LQKENI. Trimming cost V 1 base and J 3 bases, with 11 bases left between them. Written as DNA, the CDR3 is TGTGCCAGCTCACCACTGAGCGGGCAAACAGATACGCAGTATTTT. Protein sequence: CASSPLSGQTDTQYF. Full variable domain (outside the CDR3, taken from reference TRBV18 and TRBJ2-3): NAGVMQNPRHLVRRRGQEARLRCSPMKGHSHVYWYRQLPEEGLKFMVYLQKENIIDESGMPKERFSAEFPKEGPSILRIQQVVRGDSAAYFCASSPLSGQTDTQYFGPGTRLTVL.

The J gene is TRBJ2-5, the V gene TRBV20-1; 7 bases map to TRBD2. Germline V gene sequence: CDR1 DFQATT, CDR2 SNEGSKA (reference sequence). V gave up 3 bases and J gave up 1 base; unmatched junction bases: 5. CDR3 size: 14 residues. CDR3 in amino acids: CSASPPSGQETQYF. The CDR3 DNA reads TGCAGTGCTAGTCCTCCTAGCGGCCAAGAGACCCAGTACTTC.

The CDR3 nucleotides read TGTGCCAGCAGCCCCCCCGGCAGGGGCGGGCGGGACACTGAAGCTTTCTTT. Protein: CASSPPGRGGRDTEAFF. The V call is TRBV7-9, the J call TRBJ1-1, with D perhaps matching TRBD1 (6 bases). The CDR3 has 17 residues. The ends were cut back, 5 bases at V and 3 bases at J, with 22 bases in the middle. CDR1 SEHNR and CDR2 FQNEAQ come from the germline V gene (reference sequence).

This clone appeared a few times. The chain links TRBV3-1 (or the pseudogene TRBV3-2) to TRBJ1-2, with D possibly matching TRBD1 (6 bases). V was clipped by 5 bases and J by 5 bases, with 9 bases between them. CDR1 and CDR2 from the germline V gene are LGHDT and YNNKEL (reference sequence). This CDR3 contains 12 residues. CDR3 in amino acids: CASSAQGYGYTF. CDR3 sequence (DNA): TGTGCCAGCAGCGCACAGGGTTATGGCTACACCTTC.

This sequence joins TRBV4-3 and TRBJ2-2, with 10 nucleotides matching TRBD1. V was clipped by 1 base and J by 4 bases; unmatched bases: 6. Germline V gene lookup returns CDR1 LGHNA and CDR2 YSLEER. CDR3 length equals 17 residues. CDR3 amino acids: CASSQGDRGLGTGELFF. The CDR3 coding sequence is TGCGCCAGCAGCCAAGGAGACAGGGGGCTTGGCACCGGGGAGCTGTTTTTT.

The chain is built from TRBV7-9 and TRBJ1-1; the match to TRBD1 covers 10 bases. V was pared by 5 bases and J by 4 bases, with 10 bases of the junction left unmatched. Per germline, CDR1 SEHNR and CDR2 FQNEAQ (reference sequence). The CDR3 is made up of 16 amino acids. CDR3 in amino acids: CASSPGTGAGSTEAFF. In nucleotides, the CDR3 is TGTGCCAGCAGCCCCGGGACAGGGGCGGGAAGCACTGAAGCTTTCTTT.

V is TRBV13 and J is TRBJ2-1; 7 bases map to TRBD2. Per the germline V gene, CDR1 is PRHDT and CDR2 is FYEKMQ (reference sequence). After removal of 2 bases from V and 6 bases from J, the junction contained 7 bases not matched to a gene. The CDR3 is 15 amino acids. The CDR3 reads CASSLIGRPFNEQFF. CDR3 nucleotide sequence: TGTGCCAGCAGCTTAATCGGGAGGCCATTCAATGAGCAGTTCTTC.

V gene TRBV30 combines with J gene TRBJ2-7; TRBD1 aligns across 7 bases. The CDR3 is made up of 13 amino acids. Germline loops: CDR1 GTSNPN, CDR2 SVGIG (reference sequence). V was pared by 3 bases and J by 7 bases, with 9 bases of the junction left unmatched. In DNA form, the CDR3 reads TGTGCCTGGAGGGGACAGACAATGGGGGAGCAGTACTTC. Its protein product is CAWRGQTMGEQYF.

J is TRBJ2-7 and V is TRBV2; 9 bases fit TRBD2. Germline CDR1 reads SNHLY; CDR2 reads FYNNEI. The J segment lost 6 bases and the V segment lost 5 bases, leaving 20 bases of the junction unmatched. This CDR3 is built from 18 residues. CDR3 sequence (DNA): TGTGCCAGCAGTCGAAGCGCCCCTCTAGGTAGCGGGAGTGTCGAGCAGTACTTC. Translation: CASSRSAPLGSGSVEQYF.

The gene calls are TRBV7-2 and TRBJ2-7, with 7 positions matching TRBD1. The CDR3 contains 14 residues. With 3 bases clipped from V and 4 bases from J, the junction kept 6 bases outside the gene matches. Germline V CDR1 and CDR2: SGHTA, FQGNSA. The CDR3 bases are TGTGCCAGCAGCTTCGGGGCAGGGGGATACGAGCAGTACTTC. It encodes CASSFGAGGYEQYF.

This chain connects TRBV4-3 to TRBJ2-5, with D perhaps matching TRBD1 (5 bases). Germline CDR1 and CDR2: LGHNA and YSLEER. V was cut by 3 bases and J by 4 bases, with 12 bases left in between. The CDR3 length is 14 residues. The CDR3 sequence: CASSQGIQGETQYF. Written as DNA, the CDR3 is TGCGCCAGCAGCCAGGGGATCCAGGGAGAGACCCAGTACTTC.

The genes are TRBV7-2 and TRBJ2-2, with 7 nucleotides matching TRBD1. The CDR3 is 15 amino acids. Germline V lookup: CDR1 SGHTA, CDR2 FQGNSA. With 3 bases clipped from V and 5 bases from J, the junction kept 6 bases outside the gene matches. The CDR3 DNA follows: TGTGCCAGCAGCTTTGTTACAGGGGAAACCGGGGAGCTGTTTTTT. Amino acid sequence: CASSFVTGETGELFF.

CDR3 nucleotide sequence: TGTGCCAGCAGCTCGACGACAGGAAACTACGAGCAGTACTTC. Translated, it gives CASSSTTGNYEQYF. V is TRBV5-4 and J is TRBJ2-7; the D gene is possibly TRBD1 (6 bases). The ends were cut back, 3 bases at V and 3 bases at J, with 13 bases in the middle. The CDR3 has 14 amino acids. From germline, CDR1 is SGHNT and CDR2 YYREEE (reference sequence).

The rearrangement joins TRBV30 to TRBJ1-1; a possible D gene is TRBD1 (5 bases). Germline CDR1 GTSNPN, CDR2 SVGIG (reference sequence). V shed 0 bases and J shed 3 bases, with 14 bases lying between them. The CDR3 extends over 15 amino acids. In DNA form, the CDR3 reads TGTGCCTGGAGTGTACCGGAGGGGTCGTACACTGAAGCTTTCTTT. This sequence encodes CAWSVPEGSYTEAFF.

This sequence joins TRBV4-1 and TRBJ2-7, with TRBD2 matching over 12 bases. Looked up from germline, CDR1 is MGHRA and CDR2 is YSYEKL. V shed 4 bases and J 3 bases; nucleotides not matched to a gene: 10. The CDR3 spans 17 residues. CDR3 region: CASSLLGLTSGSYEQYF. The CDR3 region has the DNA TGCGCCAGCAGCCTACTTGGTTTGACTAGCGGGAGCTACGAGCAGTACTTC.

J is TRBJ2-2 and V is TRBV19; possible D gene TRBD1, 5 bases. The germline V gene has CDR1 LNHDA and CDR2 SQIVND (reference sequence). V was shortened by 3 bases and J by 1 base, with 9 bases between the two germline ends. The CDR3 contains 15 residues. The CDR3 spells CASSIVRVNTGELFF. DNA of the CDR3: TGTGCCAGTAGTATTGTCAGGGTGAACACCGGGGAGCTGTTTTTT.

The V call is TRBV10-3, the J call TRBJ2-7, with TRBD1 as a possible D gene (6 bases). Looked up from germline, CDR1 is ENHRY and CDR2 is SYGVKD. This CDR3 has 13 amino acids. The V and J ends lost 11 bases and 2 bases respectively, with 16 bases between them. This CDR3 reads CAAQTGSTYEQYF. Here the CDR3 DNA reads TGTGCCGCTCAAACAGGGTCTACCTACGAGCAGTACTTC.

This chain uses TRBV6-6 with TRBJ1-5; 9 bases agree with TRBD1. Trimming removed 7 bases from V and 1 base from J; junction bases left unmatched: 8. Germline CDR1 is MNHNY and CDR2 is SVGAGI (reference sequence). The CDR3 is 16 amino acids. Written as DNA, the CDR3 is TGTGCCAGCAACGTACAGGGGGCGATGAGCAATCAGCCCCAGCATTTT. Translation: CASNVQGAMSNQPQHF.

The chain has TRBV7-8 and TRBJ2-1; a weak D match, TRBD1 (6 bases). Germline lookup yields CDR1 SGHVS and CDR2 FQNEAQ. This CDR3 contains 15 residues. V lost 5 bases and J 6 bases, leaving 17 bases between the germline ends. CDR3 protein: CASSQAMGHSNEQFF. DNA for the CDR3: TGTGCCAGCAGCCAGGCTATGGGACACTCCAATGAGCAGTTCTTC.

This clone has just a few counts. The genes are TRBV7-3 and TRBJ2-1, with 9 nucleotides matching TRBD2. Germline V gene sequence: CDR1 SGHTA, CDR2 FQGTGA. The junction had 16 bases not matched to a gene; V was cut back by 5 bases and J by 8 bases. This CDR3 has 17 amino acids. The CDR3 spells CASSPGRAGGPVYEQFF. CDR3 nucleotide sequence: TGTGCCAGCAGCCCCGGGAGGGCGGGAGGGCCTGTTTATGAGCAGTTCTTC.

The rearrangement links TRBV18 to TRBJ1-6, with 7 positions matching TRBD1. Germline trimming cut 3 bases from V and 11 bases from J; bases unmatched to any gene: 10. Germline V CDR1 and CDR2: KGHSH, LQKENI. The CDR3 totals 15 residues. Here the CDR3 reads CASSPDRASLTPLHF. The CDR3 DNA is TGTGCCAGCTCACCCGACAGGGCCTCGTTGACACCCCTCCACTTT.

The V and J genes are TRBV6-5 and TRBJ1-2; D unclear. V lost 9 bases and J lost 8, with 10 bases in between. This CDR3 is 10 amino acids long. Per germline, CDR1 MNHEY and CDR2 SVGAGI. The CDR3 is CASRLVGYTF. The CDR3 nucleotides are TGTGCCAGTCGCTTAGTCGGCTACACCTTC.

This clone was observed a single time. A read error may account for a junction end that differs from germline. The chain employs TRBV5-1 and TRBJ1-5; 8 bases align to TRBD1. The CDR3 is made up of 15 amino acids. Germline V gene sequence: CDR1 SGHRS, CDR2 YFSETQ. The CDR3 DNA follows: TGCGCCAGCAGCTTGTTTCCAGGGGGCAAGCAGCCCCAGCATTTT. This codes for CASSLFPGGKQPQHF.

The chain combines TRBV9 with TRBJ2-3; tentatively, D is TRBD2 (6 bases). Between the trimmed V and J ends, which lost 2 bases and 1 base, there was a span of 8 bases. This CDR3 is built from 14 residues. The germline CDR1 and CDR2 sequences are SGDLS and YYNGEE. The CDR3 loop is CASSVRGGTDTQYF. In nucleotides, the CDR3 is TGTGCCAGCAGCGTGCGGGGAGGCACAGATACGCAGTATTTT.